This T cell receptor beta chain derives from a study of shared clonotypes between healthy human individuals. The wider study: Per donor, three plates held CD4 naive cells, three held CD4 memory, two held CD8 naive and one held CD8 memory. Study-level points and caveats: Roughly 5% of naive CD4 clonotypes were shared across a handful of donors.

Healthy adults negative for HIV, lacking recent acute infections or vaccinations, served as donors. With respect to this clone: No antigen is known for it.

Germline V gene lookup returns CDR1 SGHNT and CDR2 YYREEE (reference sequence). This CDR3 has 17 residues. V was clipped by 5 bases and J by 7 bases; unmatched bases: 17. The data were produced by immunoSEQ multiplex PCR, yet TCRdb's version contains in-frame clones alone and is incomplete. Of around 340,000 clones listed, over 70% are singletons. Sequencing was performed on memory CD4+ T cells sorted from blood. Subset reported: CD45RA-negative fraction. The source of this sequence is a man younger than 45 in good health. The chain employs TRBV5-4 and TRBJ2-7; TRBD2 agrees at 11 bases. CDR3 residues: CASRKYGLAGPVFEQYF. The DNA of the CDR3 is TGTGCCAGCAGGAAATATGGACTAGCGGGTCCGGTTTTTGAGCAGTACTTC.